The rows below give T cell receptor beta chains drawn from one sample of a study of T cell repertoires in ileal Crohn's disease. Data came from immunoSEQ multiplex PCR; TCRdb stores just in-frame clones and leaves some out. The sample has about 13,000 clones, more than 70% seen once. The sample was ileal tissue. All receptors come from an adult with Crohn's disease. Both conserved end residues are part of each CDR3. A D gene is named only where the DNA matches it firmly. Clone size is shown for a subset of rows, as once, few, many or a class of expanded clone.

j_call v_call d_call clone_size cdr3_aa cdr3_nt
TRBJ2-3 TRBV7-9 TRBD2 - CASSALAGGALSTDTQYF TGTGCCAGCAGCGCTCTAGCGGGGGGGGCCCTAAGCACAGATACGCAGTATTTT
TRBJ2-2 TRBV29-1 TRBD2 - CSVRLAGGTGELFF TGCAGCGTCCGGCTAGCGGGAGGGACCGGGGAGCTGTTTTTT
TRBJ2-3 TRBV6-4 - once CASSDEGGGIKTQYF TGTGCCAGCAGCGACGAGGGGGGGGGCATAAAGACGCAGTATTTT
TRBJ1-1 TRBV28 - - CASSERPPNTEAFF TGTGCCAGCAGTGAGAGGCCACCTAACACTGAAGCTTTCTTT
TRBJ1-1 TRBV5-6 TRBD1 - CASSLGQGRGEAFF TGTGCCAGCAGCTTGGGACAGGGGCGGGGTGAAGCTTTCTTT
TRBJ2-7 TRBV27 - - CASSLRGGVYEQYF TGTGCCAGCAGTTTAAGGGGGGGAGTCTACGAGCAGTACTTC
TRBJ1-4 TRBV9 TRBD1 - CASSASGTGGPSEKLFF TGTGCCAGCAGCGCTTCCGGGACAGGGGGCCCTAGTGAAAAACTGTTTTTT
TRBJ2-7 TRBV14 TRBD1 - CASSLPGQGSYEQYF TGTGCCAGCAGCCTTCCGGGACAGGGGTCCTACGAGCAGTACTTC
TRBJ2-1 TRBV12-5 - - CASGSLDSDNEQFF TGTGCTAGTGGTTCGTTGGACAGCGACAATGAGCAGTTCTTC
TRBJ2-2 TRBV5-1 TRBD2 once CASSYRTSGFDTGELFF TGCGCCAGCAGCTACCGTACTAGCGGCTTTGACACCGGGGAGCTGTTTTTT
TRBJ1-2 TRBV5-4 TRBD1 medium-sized CASSFTGGMRGYTF TGTGCCAGCAGCTTCACAGGGGGTATGCGCGGCTACACCTTC
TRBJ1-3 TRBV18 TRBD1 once CASSPQPGQRSGNTIYF TGTGCCAGCTCACCTCAACCGGGACAGCGCTCTGGAAACACCATATATTTT
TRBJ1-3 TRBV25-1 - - CASRETGTGNTIYF TGTGCCAGCAGGGAGACAGGTACTGGAAACACCATATATTTT
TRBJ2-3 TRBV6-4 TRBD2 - CASSPWTSGGTDTQYF TGTGCCAGCAGCCCTTGGACTAGCGGGGGCACAGATACGCAGTATTTT
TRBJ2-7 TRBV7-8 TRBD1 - CASSRDRGGEQYF TGTGCCAGCAGCAGAGACAGGGGAGGAGAGCAGTACTTC
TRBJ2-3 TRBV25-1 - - CASSEVNTLAVQTDTQYF TGTGCCAGCAGTGAAGTCAACACTTTAGCGGTACAAACAGATACGCAGTATTTT
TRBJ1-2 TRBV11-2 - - CASSFSGGNYGYTF TGTGCCAGCAGCTTCTCAGGAGGGAACTATGGCTACACCTTC
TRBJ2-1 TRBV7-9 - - CASSFGGEQFF TGTGCCAGCAGCTTTGGGGGGGAGCAGTTCTTC
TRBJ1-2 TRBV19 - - CASNRGGVGGYTF TGTGCCAGTAATAGGGGTGGAGTGGGTGGCTACACCTTC
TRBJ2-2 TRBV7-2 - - CASSSPGRGAELFF TGTGCCAGCAGCTCCCCTGGCAGGGGTGCGGAGCTGTTTTTT
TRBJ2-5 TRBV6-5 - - CASRKTQGYQETQYF TGTGCCAGCAGAAAGACCCAGGGGTACCAAGAGACCCAGTACTTC
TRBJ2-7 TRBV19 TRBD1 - CASSTAGQGAGEQYF TGTGCCAGTAGTACCGCGGGACAGGGGGCCGGCGAGCAGTACTTC
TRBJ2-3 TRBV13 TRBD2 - CASSFLAGLPTDTQYF TGTGCCAGCAGCTTCCTAGCGGGTTTACCCACAGATACGCAGTATTTT
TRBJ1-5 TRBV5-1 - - CASSFAGASNQPQHF TGCGCCAGCAGCTTCGCAGGGGCTAGCAATCAGCCCCAGCATTTT
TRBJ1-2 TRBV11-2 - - CASSLVNGYGYTF TGTGCCAGCAGCTTAGTAAACGGCTATGGCTACACCTTC
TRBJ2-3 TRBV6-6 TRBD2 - CASTDGGGSTDTQYF TGTGCCAGCACCGACGGCGGGGGAAGCACAGATACGCAGTATTTT
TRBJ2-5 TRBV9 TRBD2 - CASSASLAGGKETQYF TGTGCCAGCAGCGCATCACTAGCGGGGGGAAAAGAGACCCAGTACTTC
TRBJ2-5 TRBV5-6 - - CASSGSGETQYF TGTGCCAGCTCCGGGTCGGGGGAGACCCAGTACTTC
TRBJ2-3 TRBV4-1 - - CASSQVVSDTQYF TGCGCCAGCAGCCAAGTAGTCTCAGATACGCAGTATTTT
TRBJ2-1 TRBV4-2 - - CASSQGLRGGQFF TGTGCCAGCAGCCAAGGATTAAGGGGAGGGCAGTTCTTC
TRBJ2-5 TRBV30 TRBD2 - CAWSEEAGGQQETQYF TGTGCCTGGAGTGAGGAAGCGGGAGGGCAGCAAGAGACCCAGTACTTC
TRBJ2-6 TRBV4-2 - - CASSQEGGSGANVLTF TGTGCCAGCAGCCAAGAGGGAGGCTCTGGGGCCAACGTCCTGACTTTC
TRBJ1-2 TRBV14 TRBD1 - CASSQQTGLAYGYTF TGTGCCAGCAGCCAACAGACAGGGTTGGCCTATGGCTACACCTTC
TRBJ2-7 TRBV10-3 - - CAISGTASSYEQYF TGTGCCATCAGTGGAACTGCAAGCTCCTACGAGCAGTACTTC
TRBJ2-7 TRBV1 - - CTSNLPGQGTHEQYF TGCACCAGCAACCTCCCGGGACAGGGGACACACGAGCAGTACTTC
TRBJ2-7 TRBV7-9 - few CASSPAGTEQYF TGTGCCAGCAGCCCGGCCGGGACAGAGCAGTACTTC
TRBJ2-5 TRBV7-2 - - CASSRGGVPQETQYF TGTGCCAGCAGCCGAGGCGGGGTTCCCCAAGAGACCCAGTACTTC
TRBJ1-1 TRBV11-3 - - CASSLGDTEAFF TGTGCCAGCAGCCTGGGCGACACTGAAGCTTTCTTT
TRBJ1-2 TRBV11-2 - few CASSPDSYGYTF TGTGCCAGCAGCCCGGACAGTTATGGCTACACCTTC
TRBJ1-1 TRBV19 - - CASREGYTEAFF TGTGCCAGTAGGGAGGGGTACACTGAAGCTTTCTTT
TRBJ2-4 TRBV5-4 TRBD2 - CATGASGNNIQYF TGTGCCACGGGGGCTAGCGGGAACAACATTCAGTACTTC
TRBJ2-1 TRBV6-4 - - CASSLTSDYNEQFF TGTGCCAGCAGCCTGACTAGTGACTACAATGAGCAGTTCTTC
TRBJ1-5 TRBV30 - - CAWSVRGYNQPQHF TGTGCCTGGAGTGTACGCGGGTACAATCAGCCCCAGCATTTT
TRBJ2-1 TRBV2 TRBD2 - CASRGGSGRLPYNEQFF TGTGCCAGCAGGGGGGGGTCCGGGAGGCTCCCCTACAATGAGCAGTTCTTC
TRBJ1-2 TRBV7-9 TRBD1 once CASSLALGTGGRGYTF TGTGCCAGCAGCTTAGCACTGGGGACAGGGGGTCGCGGCTACACCTTC
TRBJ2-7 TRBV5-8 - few CASSSVRVRYEQYF TGTGCCAGCAGCTCCGTCAGGGTTAGGTACGAGCAGTACTTC
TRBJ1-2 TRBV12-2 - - CASRLAGQQGYGYTF TGTGCAAGTCGCTTAGCCGGACAACAGGGGTATGGCTACACCTTC